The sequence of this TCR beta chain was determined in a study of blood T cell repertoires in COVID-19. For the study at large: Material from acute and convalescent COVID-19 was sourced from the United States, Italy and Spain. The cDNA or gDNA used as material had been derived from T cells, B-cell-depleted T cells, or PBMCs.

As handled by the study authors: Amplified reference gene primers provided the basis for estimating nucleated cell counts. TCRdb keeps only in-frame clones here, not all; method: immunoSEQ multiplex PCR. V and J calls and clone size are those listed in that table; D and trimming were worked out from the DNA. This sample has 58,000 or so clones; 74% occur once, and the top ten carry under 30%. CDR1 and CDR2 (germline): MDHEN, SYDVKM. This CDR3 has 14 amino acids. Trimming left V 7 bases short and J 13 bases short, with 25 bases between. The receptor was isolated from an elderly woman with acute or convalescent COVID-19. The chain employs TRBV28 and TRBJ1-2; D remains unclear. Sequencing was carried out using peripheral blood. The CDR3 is CASTIPQAGRRLTF. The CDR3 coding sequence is TGTGCCAGCACCATCCCCCAGGCGGGGAGAAGGCTCACCTTC.